A single sample is the source of the 16 T cell receptor beta chains below, sequenced in a study of T cell clonality in common variable immunodeficiency. Only in-frame clones appear in the TCRdb table, and some are missing; sequencing was by immunoSEQ multiplex PCR. There are roughly 29,000 clones in the sample, none observed a single time. The antigens these receptors bind are not known. Whole-study results and caveats: Reportedly, TCR beta sequences from common variable immunodeficiency showed fewer deletions and N-nucleotide insertions.

Sequencing used peripheral blood mononuclear cells. Receptors originate from a human donor with common variable immunodeficiency.

As regards this clone: The CDR3 is cut off 3 residues early in the read; its end comes from the germline J gene. The rearrangement links TRBV10-2 to TRBJ2-7; 9 positions match TRBD1. J lost 4 bases, V lost 7 bases, and 11 bases had no gene match. CDR1 WSHSY and CDR2 SAAADI come from the germline V gene. This CDR3 is 15 amino acids long. CDR3 amino acids: CASKEAGTGSYEQYF. The CDR3 bases that were read are TGCGCCAGCAAAGAGGCCGGGACAGGGTCGTACGAG.

Many counts were recorded for this clone. With the read ending 3 residues before the CDR3 end, the germline J gene is used to fill in that end. The chain uses TRBV7-9 and TRBJ1-2; 10 bases fit TRBD1. Germline CDR1 SEHNR, CDR2 FQNEAQ (reference sequence). Trimming took 5 bases from V and 7 from J; bases not matched to a gene: 10. The CDR3 runs to 15 residues. The CDR3 protein is CASSQRGTGVGGYTF. CDR3 DNA, as far as it was read: TGTGCCAGCAGCCAAAGGGGGACAGGGGTTGGTGGC.

This clone was seen at least ten times. The read stops 3 residues short of the end of the CDR3; the missing end is completed from the germline J gene. This chain connects TRBV6-2 or TRBV6-3 to TRBJ2-5; TRBD2 matches at 12 bases. V was clipped by 2 bases and J by 2 bases; unmatched bases: 3. This CDR3 has 16 residues. The germline gives CDR1 MNHEY, CDR2 SVGEGT. The CDR3 loop is CASSYALAGGQETQYF. CDR3 DNA (partial): TGTGCCAGCAGTTACGCCCTAGCGGGGGGGCAAGAGACC.

At least ten counts were recorded for this clone. The read ends 3 residues early relative to the CDR3; the germline J gene fills the gap. The chain combines TRBV19 with TRBJ1-5, with no clear D. CDR1 is LNHDA, CDR2 SQIVND, per germline (reference sequence). The CDR3 is 14 amino acids. With 4 bases removed from V and 0 bases from J, the gap between germline ends came to 7 bases. CDR3 sequence: CASSSQNSNQPQHF. CDR3 DNA, as far as it was read: TGTGCCAGTAGTAGTCAGAATAGCAATCAGCCC.

This clone was counted between two and nine times. The read ends 3 residues early relative to the CDR3; the germline J gene fills the gap. The chain combines TRBV5-1 with TRBJ2-7; the D gene is possibly TRBD1 (5 bases). Germline CDR1 is SGHRS and CDR2 is YFSETQ. The length of the CDR3 is 13 residues. Trimming removed 1 base at V and 6 bases at J, with 11 bases between. CDR3 DNA, as far as it was read: TGCGCCAGCAGCTTGTCTGGCAGGGTCGAG. Its translation is CASSLSGRVE. The whole CDR3 sequence reads CASSLSGRVEQYF.

This clone was counted at least ten times. Partial CDR3 DNA: TGTGCCAGCAGCCAAGCAGTCGGGGGTACCAGCTCCTACGAG. Translated: CASSQAVGGTSSYE. The CDR3 in full is CASSQAVGGTSSYEQYF. The chain combines TRBV14 with TRBJ2-7; D possibly corresponds to TRBD2 (6 bases). From the germline J gene comes the end of the CDR3, since the read stops 3 residues before it. Germline lookup yields CDR1 SGHDN and CDR2 FVKESK. CDR3 length: 17 residues. With 1 base removed from V and 0 bases from J, the gap between germline ends came to 16 bases.

This clone was seen a few times. The sequence runs out 3 residues before the end of the CDR3; the remainder is reconstructed from the germline J gene. The chain has TRBV19 and TRBJ1-5, with D possibly matching TRBD1 (5 bases). CDR3 length equals 13 residues. Trimming removed 7 bases at V and 7 bases at J, with 14 bases between. Germline V lookup: CDR1 LNHDA, CDR2 SQIVND (reference sequence). The DNA read from the CDR3 is TGTGCCAGTAAAACCAGGGCGGACCAGCCC. The encoded protein is CASKTRADQP. The whole CDR3 protein is CASKTRADQPQHF.

At least ten counts were recorded for this clone. From the germline J gene comes the end of the CDR3, since the read stops 3 residues before it. The J gene is TRBJ2-2, the V gene TRBV5-1, with 8 bases fitting TRBD2. The CDR3 spans 16 residues. V shed 4 bases and J 2 bases; nucleotides not matched to a gene: 7. Germline V gives CDR1 SGHRS, CDR2 YFSETQ. Partial CDR3 DNA: TGCGCCAGCAGCCCCGGGGTAGCGGGAAACACCGGGGAG. This gives the protein CASSPGVAGNTGE. The entire CDR3 reads CASSPGVAGNTGELFF.

The table lists this clone with many counts. The read finishes 3 residues shy of the CDR3 end, and the germline J gene is used to complete it. J is TRBJ1-1 and V is TRBV11-3; a weak D match, TRBD1 (5 bases). This CDR3 comprises 14 residues. Trimming removed 3 bases at V and 4 bases at J, with 12 bases between. Germline V gives CDR1 SGHNT, CDR2 YENEEA. Incomplete CDR3 DNA: TGTGCCAGCAGCTTGGGCCAGGGAAGCACTGAA. Its protein product is CASSLGQGSTE. The entire CDR3 reads CASSLGQGSTEAFF.

This clone was detected ten times or more. The read stops 3 residues short of the end of the CDR3; the missing end is completed from the germline J gene. The genes are TRBV20-1 and TRBJ2-7; TRBD2 aligns across 8 bases. The V gene end was trimmed by 6 bases and the J gene end by 5 bases; junction bases not matched to a gene: 6. This CDR3 has 12 amino acids. In germline, CDR1 is DFQATT, CDR2 SNEGSKA (reference sequence). CDR3 DNA (partial): TGCAGTGCCTCAGCGGGAGCACACGAG. The encoded protein is CSASAGAHE. The complete CDR3 protein is CSASAGAHEQYF.

Note on this clone: The CDR3 goes on 3 residues after the read ends, and that part is filled in from the germline J gene. The chain couples TRBV20-1 to TRBJ2-7; 7 nucleotides match TRBD1. Germline lookup yields CDR1 DFQATT and CDR2 SNEGSKA (reference sequence). J was trimmed by 0 bases and V by 6 bases; bases with no gene match: 8. The CDR3 loop spans 14 amino acids. This CDR3 reads CSAKPGTASYEQYF. The CDR3 bases that were read are TGCAGTGCGAAGCCCGGGACAGCCTCCTACGAG.

Concerning this clone itself: The read ends 3 residues shy of where the CDR3 ends; the end is completed using the germline J gene. The V and J genes are TRBV19 and TRBJ2-2, with 9 bases matching TRBD1. The CDR3 is 16 residues long. J gave up 7 bases and V 4 bases, and 10 bases lay outside the gene matches. The germline gives CDR1 LNHDA, CDR2 SQIVND (reference sequence). The DNA read from the CDR3 is TGTGCCAGTAGTACCCCCGGGACAGGGTACATCGGGGAG. This encodes CASSTPGTGYIGE. The whole CDR3 sequence reads CASSTPGTGYIGELFF.

This clone turned up a few times. The CDR3 is CASSLTASSYNEQFF. CDR3 bases read: TGTGCCAGCAGCTTAACAGCGAGCTCCTACAATGAG. V gene TRBV7-3 combines with J gene TRBJ2-1, with D unclear. The read terminates 3 residues before the CDR3 end, so the remaining end is supplied by the germline J gene. Trimming took 0 bases from V and 0 from J, leaving 6 bases between them. The germline V gene has CDR1 SGHTA and CDR2 FQGTGA. The CDR3 consists of 15 residues.

With respect to this clone: The missing CDR3 end, 3 residues past where the read stops, is filled in from the germline J gene. The chain joins TRBV5-1 to TRBJ2-7, with 9 bases lining up with TRBD1. The germline V gene encodes CDR1 SGHRS and CDR2 YFSETQ. There are 14 residues in the CDR3. V gave up 0 bases and J gave up 2 bases; unmatched junction bases: 0. Here the CDR3 reads CASSLGTGAYEQYF. Incomplete CDR3 DNA: TGCGCCAGCAGCTTGGGGACAGGGGCCTACGAG. The variable domain in full, completed from reference TRBV5-1 and TRBJ2-7, reads KAGVTQTPRYLIKTRGQQVTLSCSPISGHRSVSWYQQTPGQGLQFLFEYFSETQRNKGNFPGRFSGRQFSNSRSEMNVSTLELGDSALYLCASSLGTGAYEQYFGPGTRLTVT.

For this clone: The read halts 3 residues ahead of the CDR3 end, with the missing end drawn from the germline J gene. The rearrangement joins TRBV10-2 to TRBJ2-1; 12 bases agree with TRBD2. Germline values: CDR1 WSHSY, CDR2 SAAADI. This CDR3 is built from 16 residues. V lost 4 bases to trimming and J lost 5 bases; unmatched junction nucleotides: 6. Here the CDR3 reads CASSVPSGRADNEQFF. The sequenced CDR3 bases are TGCGCCAGCAGTGTGCCTAGCGGGAGGGCCGACAATGAG.

This clone was detected ten times or more. The read ends 3 residues before the CDR3 terminus; that terminus is restored from the germline J gene. The V gene is TRBV18, the J gene TRBJ1-4; D is uncertain. The CDR3 sequence is 16 residues long. The germline CDR1 and CDR2 sequences are KGHSH and LQKENI. The germline V and J ends were trimmed by 0 bases and 8 bases, with 16 bases remaining between them. CDR3 loop: CASSPPETPEREKLFF. The covered CDR3 bases are TGTGCCAGCTCACCACCGGAGACTCCGGAGCGGGAAAAA.